The rows below give T cell receptor beta chains drawn from one sample of a study of shared clonotypes between healthy human individuals. Profiling relied on immunoSEQ multiplex PCR, and the TCRdb table lists in-frame clones only, not all of them. This table holds some 580,000 clones, about 96% found once. The sample taken for sequencing was naive CD4+ T cells sorted from blood. The receptors here all came from a woman aged 30 to 39 in good health. Both conserved end residues are part of each CDR3. A D gene is named only where the DNA matches it firmly. Size is stated for part of the rows, as once, few or many counts, or as a class when the clone is expanded.

>TRBJ2-7|NA|TRBD2|TRBV7-6
TGTGCCAGCAGCTTATGGGACTACTCCTACGAGCAGTACTTC
CASSLWDYSYEQYF
>TRBJ2-3|NA|TRBD2|TRBV7-8
TGTGCCAGCAGCTTAGAGGGTAGCGGGAGGGCCACAGATACGCAGTATTTT
CASSLEGSGRATDTQYF
>TRBJ2-7|NA|NA|TRBV9
TGTGCCAGCAGCGTAGGGTCTCCAGCTGAGCAGTACTTC
CASSVGSPAEQYF
>TRBJ2-1|NA|TRBD2|TRBV27
TGTGCCAGCGGATCGTGGGGACTAGCGGGAGGGCCAGAAAACAATGAGCAGTTCTTC
CASGSWGLAGGPENNEQFF
>TRBJ2-7|NA|NA|TRBV21-1
TGTGCCAGCAGCTATGGGGGAGCGGGGCCCTACGAGCAGTACTTC
CASSYGGAGPYEQYF
>TRBJ2-7|NA|TRBD1|TRBV6-1
TGTGCCAGCAGTGAAATCGGACAGGGCCACGAGCAGTACTTC
CASSEIGQGHEQYF
>TRBJ1-5|NA|NA|TRBV4-1
TGCGCCAGCAGCCAAGATCCTGCTGGGCTTGGCAATCAGCCCCAGCATTTT
CASSQDPAGLGNQPQHF
>TRBJ1-5|NA|TRBD1|TRBV27
TGTGCCAGCAGAGCGACAGGGAACAATCAGCCCCAGCATTTT
CASRATGNNQPQHF
>TRBJ2-2|NA|NA|TRBV2
TGTGCCAGCAGTGAAAGAGCGACCAGGTTAAACACCGGGGAGCTGTTTTTT
CASSERATRLNTGELFF
>TRBJ2-1|NA|NA|TRBV7-3
TGTGCCAGCAGCTTACAAATTGACAATGAGCAGTTCTTC
CASSLQIDNEQFF
>TRBJ2-7|NA|NA|TRBV5-1
TGCGCCACGAACCACGAACCTTTTTCCTACGAGCAGTACTTC
CATNHEPFSYEQYF
>TRBJ2-7|NA|NA|TRBV2
TGTGCCAGCAGGAGTGGCAGGGCCTCCTACGAGCAGTACTTC
CASRSGRASYEQYF
>TRBJ1-1|NA|NA|TRBV29-1
TGCAGCGTTGTATATCGGCAGGGGGAAGCTTTCTTT
CSVVYRQGEAFF
>TRBJ2-3|NA|TRBD1|TRBV19
TGTGCCAGTACCTCCTTCCGGGACAGGGGGCAAGATACGCAGTATTTT
CASTSFRDRGQDTQYF
>TRBJ2-7|NA|NA|TRBV27
TGTGCCAGCAGTGGATCAGGGGCCCGGGAGTACTTC
CASSGSGAREYF
>TRBJ2-3|NA|NA|TRBV19
TGTGCCAGTAGTATAGGTGGGAAAGTGGTGGATACGCAGTATTTT
CASSIGGKVVDTQYF
>TRBJ2-7|NA|TRBD2|TRBV11-1
TGTGCCAGCAGCTTACGGGGACTAGCGGGTGAGCAGTACTTC
CASSLRGLAGEQYF
>TRBJ2-3|NA|NA|TRBV5-1
TGCGCCAGCAGCCGGGAGCGCACAGATACGCAGTATTTT
CASSRERTDTQYF
>TRBJ2-1|NA|TRBD2|TRBV5-1
TGCGCCAGCAGCTTGGGCGGGACTAGCGACAATGAGCAGTTCTTC
CASSLGGTSDNEQFF
>TRBJ2-2|NA|TRBD2|TRBV27
TGTGCCAGCAGTCTCAGGGAGGGCGGGGAGCTGTTTTTT
CASSLREGGELFF
>TRBJ2-7|once|NA|TRBV4-1
TGCGCCAGCAGCCAAGTCGGCACCGGACAGCCCTCCTACGAGCAGTACTTC
CASSQVGTGQPSYEQYF
>TRBJ2-5|NA|TRBD2|TRBV5-1
TGCGCCAGCAGCTCGGGACTAGCGGGAGGAGGTACGACCCAGTACTTC
CASSSGLAGGGTTQYF
>TRBJ2-1|NA|NA|TRBV7-2
TGTGCCAGCAGCCCCGGGCTTAGGCTAACCTACAATGAGCAGTTCTTC
CASSPGLRLTYNEQFF
>TRBJ1-1|NA|TRBD1|TRBV6-4
TGTGCCAGCAGTGACACAATCAGACAGGGGGTGAACACTGAAGCTTTCTTT
CASSDTIRQGVNTEAFF
>TRBJ2-7|few|NA|TRBV28
TGTGCCAGCATCCGGGACGAACCCTACGAGCAGTACTTC
CASIRDEPYEQYF
>TRBJ2-3|NA|TRBD2|TRBV6-5
TGTGCCAGCAGTTACTCTGGAGCGGGAGACTCAGATACGCAGTATTTT
CASSYSGAGDSDTQYF
>TRBJ1-3|NA|TRBD1|TRBV19
TGTGCCAGTAGGTCGACAGGGTCATCGAGAAACACCATATATTTT
CASRSTGSSRNTIYF
>TRBJ2-1|NA|NA|TRBV4-1
TGCGCCAGCAGCCGACCGTGGGAGAAAACCTACAATGAGCAGTTCTTC
CASSRPWEKTYNEQFF
>TRBJ1-2|NA|TRBD1|TRBV6-5
TGTGCCAGCAGTTACGGAACAGGGGGTGGCTACACCTTC
CASSYGTGGGYTF
>TRBJ2-7|NA|TRBD2|TRBV11-2
TGTGCCAGCAGCTTTCCCCGGACTAGCTTGACCTACGAGCAGTACTTC
CASSFPRTSLTYEQYF
>TRBJ2-3|NA|TRBD2|TRBV6-5
TGTGCCAGCAAAGGACTAGCGGGGCACACAGATACGCAGTATTTT
CASKGLAGHTDTQYF
>TRBJ1-4|NA|NA|TRBV6-5
TGTGCCAGCAGTTACAGCCCGACAGCAACTAATGAAAAACTGTTTTTT
CASSYSPTATNEKLFF
>TRBJ2-5|NA|TRBD2|TRBV5-1
TGCGCCAGCAGCCAGCAACTAGCGGGAGGTGAGACCCAGTACTTC
CASSQQLAGGETQYF
>TRBJ2-2|NA|TRBD1|TRBV7-9
TGTGCCAGCAGCCCCCGGGACAGACAGTCCGGGGAGCTGTTTTTT
CASSPRDRQSGELFF
>TRBJ2-5|NA|NA|TRBV5-5
TGTGCCAGCAGCTTGTTCTGGGGGATGGGTGAGACCCAGTACTTC
CASSLFWGMGETQYF
>TRBJ2-3|NA|NA|TRBV28
TGTGCCAGCAGTCTAACTTTGAGGGCCCGGACAGATACGCAGTATTTT
CASSLTLRARTDTQYF
>TRBJ2-7|NA|NA|TRBV11-1
TGTGCCAGCAATGATCAGCCTGGACCCTACGAGCAGTACTTC
CASNDQPGPYEQYF
>TRBJ1-2|NA|NA|TRBV5-4
TGTGCCAGCAGCTTGGCCGGGCACGGCTACACCTTC
CASSLAGHGYTF
>TRBJ2-3|NA|NA|TRBV20-1
TGCAGTGCCGCCAGATCAGATACGCAGTATTTT
CSAARSDTQYF
>TRBJ2-7|NA|NA|TRBV9
TGTGCCAGCAGCGTAGCTGAAAGGGGTGTCACGGGAGAGCAGTACTTC
CASSVAERGVTGEQYF
>TRBJ1-4|NA|NA|TRBV2
TGTGCCAGCAGTGTTCAGGGGAATAATGAAAAACTGTTTTTT
CASSVQGNNEKLFF
>TRBJ1-1|NA|TRBD1|TRBV7-9
TGTGCCAGCAGCCGACAGGGGGTTCTCCCTCAAGCTTTCTTT
CASSRQGVLPQAFF
>TRBJ2-2|NA|TRBD2|TRBV9
TGTGCCAGCAGCGCCCCCTTGGGACTAGCGGGACCGAACACCGGGGAGCTGTTTTTT
CASSAPLGLAGPNTGELFF
>TRBJ1-3|NA|NA|TRBV6-1
TGTGCCAGCAGTGGGAGGGGTTCTGGCTCTGGAAACACCATATATTTT
CASSGRGSGSGNTIYF
>TRBJ2-1|NA|NA|TRBV27
TGTGCCAGCAGTTTACCGGGAGTGGGGATCAATGAGCAGTTCTTC
CASSLPGVGINEQFF
>TRBJ2-7|few|TRBD2|TRBV9
TGTGCCAGCAGTAAGACAAGGGGAGGGGAAGAGCAGTACTTC
CASSKTRGGEEQYF
>TRBJ2-7|NA|TRBD2|TRBV28
TGTGCCAGCAGGGGGACTAGCGGGAGATTGGACGAGCAGTACTTC
CASRGTSGRLDEQYF
>TRBJ2-1|NA|TRBD2|TRBV29-1
TGCAGCGTTATGACTAGCACCCTTTTCGATGAGCAGTTCTTC
CSVMTSTLFDEQFF
>TRBJ1-4|NA|NA|TRBV19
TGTGCCAGTAGTATCCGGAGTGGGGGAGAAAAACTGTTTTTT
CASSIRSGGEKLFF
>TRBJ2-3|NA|TRBD2|TRBV9
TGTGCCAGCAGCGTAGCCAGCGGGAGGAACCCAGATACGCAGTATTTT
CASSVASGRNPDTQYF